The 27 T cell receptor beta chains given below trace back to one sample, sequenced in a study of blood T cell repertoires in COVID-19. The table came from immunoSEQ multiplex PCR; TCRdb's copy has only in-frame clones and leaves some out. The data hold roughly 70,000 clones, with less than 90% observed a single time. Material: peripheral blood. These receptors originate from an older man with COVID-19, enrolled during active disease.

This chain connects TRBV6-5 to TRBJ1-2; 7 bases match TRBD1. Germline assignment: CDR1 MNHEY and CDR2 SVGAGI. J was trimmed by 2 bases and V by 1 base; bases with no gene match: 4. The CDR3 spans 15 residues. CDR3 in DNA: TGTGCCAGCAGTTACTGGGGACAGAGCAACTATGGCTACACCTTC. The encoded protein is CASSYWGQSNYGYTF.

V is TRBV5-1 and J is TRBJ2-5; possible D gene TRBD1, 6 bases. This CDR3 contains 14 residues. Germline V gives CDR1 SGHRS, CDR2 YFSETQ. V dropped 4 bases and J dropped 2 bases, with 12 bases sitting between them. CDR3 sequence: CASSPLTGQETQYF. The CDR3 DNA sequence: TGCGCCAGCAGCCCCCTGACAGGTCAAGAGACCCAGTACTTC.

This chain uses TRBV3-1 (or the pseudogene TRBV3-2) with TRBJ1-1, with D perhaps TRBD1 (5 bases). The CDR3 has 15 amino acids. CDR1 is LGHDT, CDR2 YNNKEL, per germline (reference sequence). Trimming stripped 1 base from V and 4 bases from J, with 13 bases between. CDR3 sequence reads: CASSQVAGLGTEAFF. CDR3 in DNA: TGTGCCAGCAGCCAAGTGGCAGGGCTCGGCACTGAAGCTTTCTTT.

The chain has TRBV7-2 and TRBJ2-3, with 9 bases lining up with TRBD2. Germline values: CDR1 SGHTA, CDR2 FQGNSA. The CDR3 extends over 15 amino acids. With V trimmed by 1 base and J by 2 bases, 1 base remained unmatched. CDR3 protein: CASSLGLAATDTQYF. CDR3 nucleotides: TGTGCCAGCAGCTTAGGACTAGCGGCCACAGATACGCAGTATTTT. Combining the CDR3 with reference TRBV7-2 and TRBJ2-3 gives the whole variable domain GAGVSQSPSNKVTEKGKDVELRCDPISGHTALYWYRQSLGQGLEFLIYFQGNSAPDKSGLPSDRFSAERTGGSVSTLTIQRTQQEDSAVYLCASSLGLAATDTQYFGPGTRLTVL.

This clone was detected only once. The V and J genes are TRBV7-2 and TRBJ1-1; 7 nucleotides match TRBD1. This CDR3 has 13 residues. J lost 13 bases, V lost 4 bases, and 12 bases had no gene match. Germline V lookup: CDR1 SGHTA, CDR2 FQGNSA. The CDR3 coding sequence is TGTGCCAGCAGCTCGACAGGGACTGAAGCCCATTTCTTT. Translating it yields CASSSTGTEAHFF.

This clone appeared a few times. The chain couples TRBV7-9 to TRBJ1-5, with a possible D match to TRBD1 (5 bases). The CDR3 is 14 amino acids. Germline CDR1 and CDR2: SEHNR and FQNEAQ (reference sequence). V lost 3 bases and J lost 7, with 13 bases in between. CDR3 in DNA: TGTGCCAGCAGCTTGGGAAGGGGTAACCAGCCCCAGCATTTT. Translating it yields CASSLGRGNQPQHF.

The rearrangement links TRBV11-3 to TRBJ1-2; D perhaps matches TRBD1 (6 bases). Trimming removed 5 bases from V and 5 bases from J, with 12 bases in between. Germline lookup yields CDR1 SGHNT and CDR2 YENEEA. The CDR3 totals 13 residues. CDR3 sequence: CASSPGQSYGYTF. CDR3 coding DNA: TGTGCCAGCAGCCCAGGACAGTCATATGGCTACACCTTC.

This clone came up once. The gene calls are TRBV9 and TRBJ1-6; D might be TRBD1 (6 bases). This CDR3 is 16 amino acids long. CDR1 SGDLS and CDR2 YYNGEE come from the germline V gene. Trimming stripped 0 bases from V and 10 bases from J, with 17 bases between. The CDR3 loop reads CASSVDQGQFNSPLHF. In nucleotides, the CDR3 is TGTGCCAGCAGCGTAGACCAAGGACAGTTCAACTCACCCCTCCACTTT.

The chain couples TRBV6-2 or TRBV6-3 to TRBJ1-1; TRBD1 is a possible D gene (6 bases). This CDR3 has 15 residues. V was shortened by 2 bases and J by 1 base, with 11 bases between the two germline ends. CDR1 is MNHEY, CDR2 SVGEGT, per germline. CDR3 amino acids: CASSYVGQTNTEAFF. The CDR3 nucleotides are TGTGCCAGCAGTTACGTCGGACAGACGAACACTGAAGCTTTCTTT.

The rearrangement joins TRBV27 to TRBJ2-1; the D gene is possibly TRBD1 (7 bases). The germline V gene encodes CDR1 MNHEY and CDR2 SMNVEV (reference sequence). The V gene lost 3 bases and the J gene lost 4 bases, with 13 bases spanning the gap. CDR3 length: 15 residues. This CDR3 reads CASSFVQGGYNEQFF. The CDR3 DNA sequence: TGTGCCAGCAGTTTCGTTCAGGGGGGATACAATGAGCAGTTCTTC.

V gene TRBV3-1 (or the pseudogene TRBV3-2) combines with J gene TRBJ1-5; 7 nucleotides agree with TRBD1. The CDR3 has 15 residues. The ends lost 0 bases at V and 7 bases at J; junction bases unmatched: 6. Germline CDR1 and CDR2: LGHDT and YNNKEL (reference sequence). The chain's CDR3 is CASSQDYRGGQPQHF. CDR3 in DNA: TGTGCCAGCAGCCAAGATTACAGGGGCGGACAGCCCCAGCATTTT.

The genes are TRBV24-1 and TRBJ2-5; D uncertain. The CDR3 runs 13 residues. The ends were cut back, 12 bases at V and 6 bases at J, with 19 bases in the middle. The V gene's germline CDR1 is KGHDR and CDR2 SFDVKD. This CDR3 is CAAGDDFHKTQYF. CDR3 in DNA: TGTGCCGCCGGAGATGATTTCCATAAGACCCAGTACTTC.

The gene calls are TRBV3-1 (or the pseudogene TRBV3-2) and TRBJ2-7, with TRBD1 identical over 8 bases. V shed 0 bases, J shed 3 bases, and the junction held 4 bases outside the gene matches. CDR3 length equals 15 residues. Germline CDR1 reads LGHDT; CDR2 reads YNNKEL (reference sequence). CDR3 bases: TGTGCCAGCAGCCAAGATAGGACAGGGCACTACGAGCAGTACTTC. Translation gives CASSQDRTGHYEQYF.

This clone has a handful of counts. The chain joins TRBV19 to TRBJ1-5; possible D gene TRBD1, 6 bases. The CDR3 totals 17 residues. The ends were cut back, 1 base at V and 2 bases at J, with 15 bases in the middle. Per the germline V gene, CDR1 is LNHDA and CDR2 is SQIVND (reference sequence). CDR3 region: CASSIGLRGGGNQPQHF. The CDR3 DNA reads as TGTGCCAGTAGTATAGGGCTCAGGGGTGGGGGCAATCAGCCCCAGCATTTT.

The chain links TRBV5-1 to TRBJ2-7; TRBD1 agrees at 9 bases. V was clipped by 7 bases and J by 3 bases; unmatched bases: 5. Germline V gene lookup returns CDR1 SGHRS and CDR2 YFSETQ. The CDR3 is 13 amino acids. The CDR3 DNA reads TGCGCCAGCGGATTGACAGGGGGCTACGAGCAGTACTTC. This sequence encodes CASGLTGGYEQYF.

The chain uses TRBV3-1 (or the pseudogene TRBV3-2) and TRBJ2-7; D not certain. The ends were cut back, 3 bases at V and 6 bases at J, with 12 bases in the middle. The germline CDR1 and CDR2 sequences are LGHDT and YNNKEL (reference sequence). The CDR3 totals 13 residues. The CDR3 reads CASSQSTAGEQYF. DNA of the CDR3: TGTGCCAGCAGCCAGTCCACAGCAGGCGAGCAGTACTTC.

CDR3 region: CASSTTGTNEKLFF. The CDR3 coding sequence is TGTGCCAGCAGTACGACAGGGACTAATGAAAAACTGTTTTTT. The rearrangement links TRBV27 to TRBJ1-4, with TRBD1 matching 7 bases. This CDR3 spans 14 amino acids. With V trimmed by 5 bases and J by 2 bases, 2 bases remained unmatched. In germline, CDR1 is MNHEY, CDR2 SMNVEV (reference sequence).

This chain connects TRBV5-1 to TRBJ1-1; TRBD1 aligns across 7 bases. CDR1 SGHRS and CDR2 YFSETQ come from the germline V gene. After removal of 4 bases from V and 3 bases from J, the junction contained 9 bases not matched to a gene. CDR3 length equals 15 residues. Written as DNA, the CDR3 is TGCGCCAGCAGCCCCGGGACAGATTGGTACACTGAAGCTTTCTTT. Protein product: CASSPGTDWYTEAFF.

The table lists this clone with a count of one. The chain carries TRBV5-1 and TRBJ1-2; TRBD1 aligns across 8 bases. The germline V gene has CDR1 SGHRS and CDR2 YFSETQ. The CDR3 is 14 amino acids. V lost 0 bases to trimming and J lost 7 bases; unmatched junction nucleotides: 5. Written as DNA, the CDR3 is TGCGCCAGCAGCTTGGCCGGGACAGGATTTGGCTACACCTTC. Protein: CASSLAGTGFGYTF.

The CDR3, as DNA: TGTGCCAGCAGCCCTGGGACATCGAGGTCTGGAAACACCATATATTTT. The encoded protein is CASSPGTSRSGNTIYF. The chain couples TRBV7-9 to TRBJ1-3, with D possibly matching TRBD1 (6 bases). The CDR3 runs 16 residues. Germline assignment: CDR1 SEHNR and CDR2 FQNEAQ (reference sequence). V was pared by 5 bases and J by 1 base, with 15 bases between.

The V gene is TRBV12-5, the J gene TRBJ2-7, with D possibly being TRBD1 (5 bases). Between the trimmed V and J ends, which lost 7 bases and 2 bases, there was a span of 12 bases. Germline CDR1 reads LGHNT; CDR2 reads FRNRAP. There are 13 residues in the CDR3. The CDR3 bases are TGTGCTAGTGCGGGCCAAGGGGCCTACGAGCAGTACTTC. Translation: CASAGQGAYEQYF.

CDR3 sequence: CASSQGNYGYTF. CDR3 DNA: TGTGCCAGCTCCCAGGGAAACTATGGCTACACCTTC. The chain joins TRBV11-2 to TRBJ1-2; possible D gene TRBD1, 5 bases. Per germline, CDR1 SGHAT and CDR2 FQNNGV. Trimming took 8 bases from V and 2 from J, leaving 9 bases between them. CDR3 length: 12 amino acids. The full variable domain, its missing parts supplied by reference TRBV11-2 and TRBJ1-2, is EAGVAQSPRYKIIEKRQSVAFWCNPISGHATLYWYQQILGQGPKLLIQFQNNGVVDDSQLPKDRFSAERLKGVDSTLKIQPAKLEDSAVYLCASSQGNYGYTFGSGTRLTVV.

The chain combines TRBV21-1 with TRBJ1-4; TRBD1, the table's D call, was not compared with the DNA. TRBV21-1 is assigned pseudogene status. This CDR3 contains 17 residues. CDR3 coding DNA: TGTGCCAGCAGCAAAGGGTCACCGGGACAGGGGAATGAAAAACTGTTTTTT. It translates to CASSKGSPGQGNEKLFF.

The chain links TRBV27 to TRBJ2-5; weak D call: TRBD2 (6 bases). The CDR3 is 16 residues long. Trimming cost V 5 bases and J 4 bases, with 20 bases left between them. The germline V gene has CDR1 MNHEY and CDR2 SMNVEV (reference sequence). This CDR3 is CASSTRLFGGGETQYF. The CDR3 DNA sequence: TGTGCCAGCAGTACCCGCTTGTTTGGGGGAGGAGAGACCCAGTACTTC.

The chain carries TRBV10-3 and TRBJ2-5; TRBD2 might be the D (7 bases). The V end lost 3 bases, the J end lost 2 bases, and 13 bases lay between the germline ends. CDR1 and CDR2 from the germline V gene are ENHRY and SYGVKD. This CDR3 spans 15 amino acids. Written as DNA, the CDR3 is TGTGCCATCAGTGATCCGGGGGGCCCGCAAGAGACCCAGTACTTC. Translated, it gives CAISDPGGPQETQYF.

The J gene is TRBJ2-3, the V gene TRBV9; TRBD1 matches 10 bases. This CDR3 comprises 17 residues. V trimming: 0 bases; J trimming: 4 bases; junction bases outside the gene matches: 8. Per germline, CDR1 SGDLS and CDR2 YYNGEE. The CDR3 region is CASSVGWGQGFADTQYF. CDR3 DNA sequence: TGTGCCAGCAGCGTAGGATGGGGACAGGGGTTCGCAGATACGCAGTATTTT.

This chain links TRBV5-1 with TRBJ2-7; the match to TRBD2 covers 8 bases. Germline loops: CDR1 SGHRS, CDR2 YFSETQ. Trimming cost V 5 bases and J 2 bases; bases outside gene matches: 3. The CDR3 extends over 13 amino acids. CDR3 bases: TGCGCCAGCAGTAGCGGGGCAGCCTACGAGCAGTACTTC. Translating gives CASSSGAAYEQYF.